This T cell receptor (beta chain) is from a study of post-analysis software for immune sequencing data. Findings and limits, study-wide: When the samples were clustered directly with F measure, those that had been prepared in the same batch showed strong co-clustering. Patients carried several TRBV segments more frequently than controls did, and TRBV5-6, TRBV5-1 and TRBV20-1 were among them.

Points on this clonotype: Its antigen is as yet unknown.

CDR3 size: 16 residues. Germline CDR1 reads MNHEY; CDR2 reads SMNVEV (reference sequence). Trimming pared 3 bases from V and 0 bases from J, leaving 11 bases between. Prepared libraries of TCR beta cDNA carried unique molecular identifiers. A single record per CDR3 protein comes from TCRdb applying MiXCR to the PCR reads. The data hold hundreds of thousands of distinct CDR3 sequences, with 55% to 60% observed a single time. The chain employs TRBV27 and TRBJ2-2; D is ambiguous. This clonotype originated in a girl under 10 years old with multiple sclerosis. Sequenced material: blood. The CDR3 coding sequence is TGTGCCAGCAGTTTTATCTCATTCGCGAACACCGGGGAGCTGTTTTTT. Amino acids: CASSFISFANTGELFF.